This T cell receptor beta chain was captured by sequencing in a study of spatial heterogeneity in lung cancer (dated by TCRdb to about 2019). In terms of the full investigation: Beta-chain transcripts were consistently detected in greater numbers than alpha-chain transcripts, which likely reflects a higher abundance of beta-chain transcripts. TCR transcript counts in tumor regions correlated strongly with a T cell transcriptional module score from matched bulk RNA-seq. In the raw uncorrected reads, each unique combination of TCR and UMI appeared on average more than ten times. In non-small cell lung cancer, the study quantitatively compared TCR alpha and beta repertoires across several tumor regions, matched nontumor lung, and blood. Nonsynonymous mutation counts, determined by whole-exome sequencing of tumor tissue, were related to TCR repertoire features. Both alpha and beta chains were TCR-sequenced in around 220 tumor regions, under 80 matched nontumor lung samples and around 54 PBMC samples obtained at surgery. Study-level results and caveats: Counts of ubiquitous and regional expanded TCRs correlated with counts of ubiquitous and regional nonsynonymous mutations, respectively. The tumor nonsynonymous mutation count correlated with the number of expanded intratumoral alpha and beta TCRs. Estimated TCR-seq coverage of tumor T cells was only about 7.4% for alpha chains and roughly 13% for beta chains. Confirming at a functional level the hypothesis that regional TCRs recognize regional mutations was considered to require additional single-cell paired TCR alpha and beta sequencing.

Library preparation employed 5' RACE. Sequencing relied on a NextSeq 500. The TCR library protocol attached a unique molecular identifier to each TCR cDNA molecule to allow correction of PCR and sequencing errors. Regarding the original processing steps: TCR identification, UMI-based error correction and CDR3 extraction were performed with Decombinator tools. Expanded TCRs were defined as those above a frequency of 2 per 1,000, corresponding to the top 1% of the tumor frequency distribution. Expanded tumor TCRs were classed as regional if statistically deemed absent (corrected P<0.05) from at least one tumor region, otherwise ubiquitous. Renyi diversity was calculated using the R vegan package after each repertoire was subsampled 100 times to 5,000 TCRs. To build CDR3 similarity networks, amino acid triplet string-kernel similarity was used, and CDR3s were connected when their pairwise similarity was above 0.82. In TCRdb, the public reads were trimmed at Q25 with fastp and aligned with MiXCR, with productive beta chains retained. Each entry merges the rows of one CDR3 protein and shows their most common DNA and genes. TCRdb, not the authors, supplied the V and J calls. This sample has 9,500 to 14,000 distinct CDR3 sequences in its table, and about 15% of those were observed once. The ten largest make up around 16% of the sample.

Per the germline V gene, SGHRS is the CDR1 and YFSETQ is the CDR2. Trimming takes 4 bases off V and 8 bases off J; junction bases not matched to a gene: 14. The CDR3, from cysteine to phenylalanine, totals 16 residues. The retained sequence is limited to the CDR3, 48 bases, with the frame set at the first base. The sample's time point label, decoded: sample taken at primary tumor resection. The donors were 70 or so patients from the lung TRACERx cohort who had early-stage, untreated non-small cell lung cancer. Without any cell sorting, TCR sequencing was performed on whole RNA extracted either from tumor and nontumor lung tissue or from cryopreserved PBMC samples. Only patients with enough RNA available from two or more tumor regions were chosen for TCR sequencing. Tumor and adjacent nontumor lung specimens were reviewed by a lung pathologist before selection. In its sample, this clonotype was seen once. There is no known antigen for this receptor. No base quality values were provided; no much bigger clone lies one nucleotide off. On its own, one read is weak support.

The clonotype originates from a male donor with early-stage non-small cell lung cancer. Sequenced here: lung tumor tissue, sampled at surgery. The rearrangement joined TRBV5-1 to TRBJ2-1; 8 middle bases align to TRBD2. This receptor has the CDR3 CASSVSFSGSRDEQFF. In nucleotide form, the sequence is TGCGCCAGCAGCGTTAGCTTCAGCGGGAGTAGAGATGAGCAGTTCTTC.